A single T cell receptor (beta chain) is shown here with its context. Its antigen is unknown. The data derive from a study of response to subunit inactivated influenza vaccine. TCRdb re-derived calls from the RT-PCR reads in MiXCR, one entry per CDR3 protein. In the table there are 300,000 to 350,000 distinct CDR3 sequences, 20% to 25% of which are singletons. General study points: The authors suggested that few new T cells are recruited per seasonal influenza vaccination.

This TCR came from a man in his fifties or sixties who received an inactivated influenza vaccine. This sample comprised PBMCs from blood, obtained less than 22 months after vaccination.

CDR3 region: CASSISGTGLEKLFF. In DNA form, the CDR3 reads TGTGCCAGCAGCATCTCCGGGACAGGGCTCGAAAAACTGTTTTTT. The chain is built from TRBV5-5 and TRBJ1-4, with TRBD1 matching 9 bases. V was clipped by 4 bases and J by 8 bases; unmatched bases: 9. The CDR3 has 15 amino acids. Germline-derived CDR1 and CDR2 are SGHKS and YYEKEE (reference sequence).